This TCR beta chain was profiled in a study of early T cells in non-severe SARS-CoV-2 infection (dated by TCRdb to about 2021). For context, the study as a whole: Because TCR sequencing relied on bulk RNA taken from unsorted whole blood, pairing of alpha and beta chains was not possible.

Library construction relied on 5' RACE. The instrument given in TCRdb is NextSeq 500. In the TCR library protocol, unique molecular identifiers were attached to individual cDNA molecules to correct for PCR bias and sequencing error. Both TCR alpha and beta chains were sequenced, and tight co-correlation was observed between alpha and beta sequence abundances in each sample. From the authors' description of their analysis: Decombinator V4 was used to perform V gene, J gene and CDR3 annotation of TCR sequences. TCRs were defined as expanded if a significant change between any two time points was detected under a Poisson model with p below 0.0001. TCR abundances were normalised to the total number of TCRs sequenced per sample and were expressed as counts per million. MAIT TCRs were defined by TRAV1-2 paired with TRAJ12, TRAJ20 or TRAJ33, and iNKT TCRs by TRAV10 paired with TRAJ18. VDJdb, accessed 1 November 2021, was searched for CMV, EBV and SARS-CoV-2 annotated TCRs, with TCRs annotated for multiple antigens excluded. TCRdb reprocessing: public reads trimmed at Q25 with fastp, clones called with MiXCR, in-frame beta chains kept. Every CDR3 protein is listed once, alongside the most common genes and DNA of its rows. TCRdb, not the original authors, processed these V and J calls. This sample comprises about 33,000 distinct CDR3 sequences, 5% to 6% of them detected only once. Roughly 29% of the sample comes from the top ten.

A case-control design nested within a healthcare worker cohort in London, UK, was used, with weekly nasopharyngeal swab PCR tests and blood sampling performed. Between 23 and 31 March 2020, the week of the UK lockdown, healthcare workers were enrolled and then followed up weekly for as long as 16 weeks. Its CDR3 holds 14 amino acids, cysteine through phenylalanine. Just the 42-base CDR3 DNA is kept, in frame starting at base 1. Trimming accounts for 5 bases at V and 9 bases at J, while the number of junction bases matched to no gene is 10. Based on the germline V gene, the CDR1 and CDR2 sequences are MNHEY and SVGAGI. Overall results and qualifications from the work: VDJdb matching was skewed toward anti-spike CD8 responses and likely underestimated virus-specific expansions, missing private and CD4 specificities.

This clonotype was recorded many times. The clone's antigen remains unknown. Per-nucleotide qualities are absent, and no much larger clonotype sits a single base away. The receptor chain draws on TRBV6-5 and TRBJ2-5, with 9 bases in between that match TRBD1. This TCR came from an adult who was a healthcare worker with PCR-confirmed SARS-CoV-2 infection or an uninfected control (not recorded which). The sample consisted of whole blood. The DNA sequence reads TGTGCCAGCAGTCCCCCGGGACAGGGACAGGCCCAGTACTTC. This sequence encodes CASSPPGQGQAQYF.